A selection of T cell receptor beta chains follows, all from one sample in a study of identical twins. TCRdb re-analysed the 5' RACE reads in MiXCR, keeping a single row per CDR3 protein. The table lists around 1.7 million distinct CDR3 sequences, around a third of them singletons. Sequencing was carried out using cord blood. These receptors all stem from a newborn girl in good health. Both conserved end residues are part of each CDR3. Each record gives: clone size, J gene, V gene, D gene, CDR3 protein, CDR3 DNA. A D gene is named only where the DNA matches it firmly. Part of the rows lack a size; the others show once, few, many or a class for expanded clones.

clone size: NA; J gene: TRBJ1-1; V gene: TRBV15; D gene: NA; CDR3 protein: CATSRDRMNTEAFF; CDR3 DNA: TGTGCCACCAGCAGAGATAGGATGAACACTGAAGCTTTCTTT
clone size: once; J gene: TRBJ2-1; V gene: TRBV24-1; D gene: TRBD1; CDR3 protein: CATSAVTGGTYNEQFF; CDR3 DNA: TGTGCCACCAGTGCTGTAACAGGGGGCACCTACAATGAGCAGTTCTTC
clone size: NA; J gene: TRBJ2-1; V gene: TRBV24-1; D gene: TRBD2; CDR3 protein: CATSDVSTSGRTYNEQFF; CDR3 DNA: TGTGCCACCAGTGATGTATCGACTAGCGGGAGGACCTACAATGAGCAGTTCTTC
clone size: NA; J gene: TRBJ2-3; V gene: TRBV7-2; D gene: TRBD2; CDR3 protein: CASSLGPVLAGVADTQYF; CDR3 DNA: TGTGCCAGCAGCTTAGGCCCCGTACTAGCGGGGGTCGCAGATACGCAGTATTTT
clone size: NA; J gene: TRBJ2-7; V gene: TRBV29-1; D gene: TRBD2; CDR3 protein: CSVERVAGGSYEQYF; CDR3 DNA: TGCAGCGTTGAAAGGGTAGCGGGTGGCTCCTACGAGCAGTACTTC
clone size: NA; J gene: TRBJ2-4; V gene: TRBV18; D gene: NA; CDR3 protein: CASSPPGLRMAKNIQYF; CDR3 DNA: TGTGCCAGCTCACCACCGGGATTGAGGATGGCCAAAAACATTCAGTACTTC
clone size: NA; J gene: TRBJ2-1; V gene: TRBV4-2; D gene: TRBD2; CDR3 protein: CASSQGVSGRAIRGFPSEQFF; CDR3 DNA: TGTGCCAGCAGCCAAGGGGTTAGCGGGAGGGCCATTAGGGGATTCCCCAGTGAGCAGTTCTTC
clone size: few; J gene: TRBJ2-7; V gene: TRBV3-1; D gene: TRBD2; CDR3 protein: CASSQGLAGAQPYEQYF; CDR3 DNA: TGTGCCAGCAGCCAAGGACTAGCGGGAGCCCAACCTTACGAGCAGTACTTC
clone size: NA; J gene: TRBJ2-1; V gene: TRBV4-2; D gene: TRBD2; CDR3 protein: CASSQDLPGLVPHEQFF; CDR3 DNA: TGTGCCAGCAGCCAAGATTTGCCGGGACTAGTCCCTCATGAGCAGTTCTTC
clone size: few; J gene: TRBJ2-1; V gene: TRBV27; D gene: TRBD2; CDR3 protein: CASSLDSRLAGYNEQFF; CDR3 DNA: TGTGCCAGCAGTTTGGACTCCCGACTAGCGGGATACAATGAGCAGTTCTTC
clone size: few; J gene: TRBJ2-6; V gene: TRBV29-1; D gene: NA; CDR3 protein: CSAGRGANVLTF; CDR3 DNA: TGCAGCGCGGGACGTGGGGCCAACGTCCTGACTTTC
clone size: NA; J gene: TRBJ1-5; V gene: TRBV7-8; D gene: NA; CDR3 protein: CASSFNTGHSQPQHF; CDR3 DNA: TGTGCCAGCAGCTTCAACACAGGGCATAGTCAGCCCCAGCATTTT
clone size: many; J gene: TRBJ2-1; V gene: TRBV3-1; D gene: NA; CDR3 protein: CASSQDPGRAYNEQFF; CDR3 DNA: TGTGCCAGCAGCCAAGATCCGGGGAGAGCCTACAATGAGCAGTTCTTC
clone size: once; J gene: TRBJ1-3; V gene: TRBV28; D gene: NA; CDR3 protein: CASSLLEGSSGNTIYF; CDR3 DNA: TGTGCCAGCAGTTTATTGGAGGGCTCCTCTGGAAACACCATATATTTT
clone size: NA; J gene: TRBJ1-1; V gene: TRBV3-1; D gene: TRBD1; CDR3 protein: CASSQYQGATEAFF; CDR3 DNA: TGTGCCAGCAGCCAGTACCAGGGGGCTACTGAAGCTTTCTTT
clone size: NA; J gene: TRBJ2-5; V gene: TRBV10-3; D gene: NA; CDR3 protein: CAISDVGYNEQYF; CDR3 DNA: TGTGCCATCAGTGACGTCGGTTACAATGAGCAGTACTTC
clone size: NA; J gene: TRBJ2-1; V gene: TRBV24-1; D gene: NA; CDR3 protein: CATSDSRSGLSHNEQFF; CDR3 DNA: TGTGCCACCAGTGACTCGAGGTCGGGACTCTCTCACAATGAGCAGTTCTTC
clone size: NA; J gene: TRBJ2-7; V gene: TRBV20-1; D gene: TRBD2; CDR3 protein: CSARPPGLAGSQYF; CDR3 DNA: TGCAGTGCTAGACCTCCGGGACTAGCGGGGTCCCAGTACTTC
clone size: NA; J gene: TRBJ2-7; V gene: TRBV4-2; D gene: TRBD2; CDR3 protein: CASSQDRGTSGNPSYNEQYF; CDR3 DNA: TGTGCCAGCAGCCAAGATCGCGGGACTAGCGGGAACCCCTCCTACAATGAGCAGTACTTC
clone size: NA; J gene: TRBJ2-1; V gene: TRBV18; D gene: TRBD1; CDR3 protein: CASSPDRGHNEQFF; CDR3 DNA: TGTGCCAGCTCACCGGACAGGGGGCACAATGAGCAGTTCTTC
clone size: NA; J gene: TRBJ2-3; V gene: TRBV27; D gene: TRBD2; CDR3 protein: CASSGWGTSGRNTDTQYF; CDR3 DNA: TGTGCCAGCAGTGGCTGGGGGACTAGCGGGAGAAACACAGATACGCAGTATTTT
clone size: few; J gene: TRBJ2-1; V gene: TRBV15; D gene: NA; CDR3 protein: CATSRERRIRNEQFF; CDR3 DNA: TGTGCCACCAGCAGAGAGCGGCGGATCCGCAATGAGCAGTTCTTC
clone size: few; J gene: TRBJ2-1; V gene: TRBV4-2; D gene: NA; CDR3 protein: CASSHPGGRVYNEQFF; CDR3 DNA: TGTGCCAGCAGCCACCCCGGGGGGCGAGTATACAATGAGCAGTTCTTC
clone size: NA; J gene: TRBJ2-1; V gene: TRBV5-4; D gene: TRBD2; CDR3 protein: CASSLGGGVDGEQFF; CDR3 DNA: TGTGCCAGCAGCTTGGGCGGGGGAGTTGATGGTGAGCAGTTCTTC
clone size: NA; J gene: TRBJ2-3; V gene: TRBV20-1; D gene: NA; CDR3 protein: CSARDLLLRVGTDTQYF; CDR3 DNA: TGCAGTGCTAGAGATCTTCTTTTACGGGTCGGCACAGATACGCAGTATTTT
clone size: few; J gene: TRBJ1-2; V gene: TRBV5-6; D gene: NA; CDR3 protein: CASSAPTFGYTF; CDR3 DNA: TGTGCCAGCAGCGCACCGACTTTCGGCTACACCTTC
clone size: few; J gene: TRBJ2-5; V gene: TRBV6-6; D gene: NA; CDR3 protein: CASSLRSYRALQETQYF; CDR3 DNA: TGTGCCAGCAGCCTGAGATCCTACAGGGCCTTACAAGAGACCCAGTACTTC
clone size: few; J gene: TRBJ2-3; V gene: TRBV10-3; D gene: TRBD2; CDR3 protein: CAISDGTSSTDTQYF; CDR3 DNA: TGTGCCATCAGTGATGGGACTAGCAGCACAGATACGCAGTATTTT
clone size: few; J gene: TRBJ2-3; V gene: TRBV6-1; D gene: NA; CDR3 protein: CASRYDTDTQYF; CDR3 DNA: TGTGCCAGCAGATACGACACGGATACGCAGTATTTT
clone size: NA; J gene: TRBJ2-2; V gene: TRBV7-8; D gene: NA; CDR3 protein: CASSRAAGELFF; CDR3 DNA: TGTGCCAGCAGCCGGGCGGCCGGGGAGCTGTTTTTT
clone size: few; J gene: TRBJ2-3; V gene: TRBV28; D gene: TRBD1; CDR3 protein: CAARGQGPDTQYF; CDR3 DNA: TGTGCCGCCCGGGGACAGGGCCCAGATACGCAGTATTTT
clone size: NA; J gene: TRBJ2-3; V gene: TRBV20-1; D gene: TRBD2; CDR3 protein: CSALRGVGDTQYF; CDR3 DNA: TGCAGTGCTTTGCGGGGGGTAGGAGATACGCAGTATTTT
clone size: few; J gene: TRBJ2-3; V gene: TRBV25-1; D gene: TRBD1; CDR3 protein: CASSVRPGTGRGTDTQYF; CDR3 DNA: TGTGCCAGCAGTGTACGTCCCGGGACAGGGAGGGGCACAGATACGCAGTATTTT
clone size: NA; J gene: TRBJ2-1; V gene: TRBV20-1; D gene: TRBD1; CDR3 protein: CSAPGQQSSYNEQFF; CDR3 DNA: TGCAGTGCTCCGGGACAGCAAAGCTCCTACAATGAGCAGTTCTTC
clone size: few; J gene: TRBJ1-5; V gene: TRBV27; D gene: NA; CDR3 protein: CASSFRAYSNQPQHF; CDR3 DNA: TGTGCCAGCAGTTTCCGGGCTTATAGCAATCAGCCCCAGCATTTT
clone size: NA; J gene: TRBJ1-1; V gene: TRBV25-1; D gene: NA; CDR3 protein: CASSSSARTEAFF; CDR3 DNA: TGTGCCAGCAGTAGTAGCGCACGTACTGAAGCTTTCTTT
clone size: NA; J gene: TRBJ2-1; V gene: TRBV3-1; D gene: TRBD1; CDR3 protein: CASSQVGTVRETQFF; CDR3 DNA: TGTGCTAGCAGCCAAGTTGGGACAGTAAGAGAGACCCAGTTCTTC
clone size: NA; J gene: TRBJ2-7; V gene: TRBV28; D gene: TRBD2; CDR3 protein: CASVGASGSSYEQYF; CDR3 DNA: TGTGCCAGCGTGGGGGCTAGCGGGAGTAGCTACGAGCAGTACTTC
clone size: few; J gene: TRBJ2-7; V gene: TRBV2; D gene: NA; CDR3 protein: CASTVRLYEQYF; CDR3 DNA: TGTGCCAGCACCGTCAGACTCTACGAGCAGTACTTC
clone size: NA; J gene: TRBJ2-7; V gene: TRBV25-1; D gene: NA; CDR3 protein: CASSDAGDEQYF; CDR3 DNA: TGTGCCAGCAGTGATGCAGGCGACGAGCAGTACTTC
clone size: few; J gene: TRBJ2-7; V gene: TRBV20-1; D gene: NA; CDR3 protein: CSARDRGGLTSYEQYF; CDR3 DNA: TGCAGTGCTAGAGATCGTGGGGGACTGACTTCCTACGAGCAGTACTTC
clone size: NA; J gene: TRBJ1-2; V gene: TRBV20-1; D gene: NA; CDR3 protein: CSARVLKGNYGYTF; CDR3 DNA: TGCAGTGCTAGAGTCCTTAAGGGGAACTATGGCTACACCTTC